These 2 T cell receptor beta chains were sequenced from one sample in a study of identical twins. Each CDR3 protein gets one entry after TCRdb re-called the 5' RACE reads with MiXCR. The table includes just over 450,000 distinct CDR3 sequences, 13% to 15% detected once. The same specimen was also included in a second study, on yellow fever vaccine responses in identical twins.

Sequencing was done on a sample of CD4+ T cells sorted from blood. All receptors derive from a woman between 18 and 29 years old in good health.

This chain uses TRBV28 with TRBJ2-2; D uncertain. V was clipped by 2 bases and J by 3 bases, with 10 bases between them. Germline CDR1 reads MDHEN; CDR2 reads SYDVKM. The CDR3 has 15 residues. The CDR3 DNA reads TGTGCCAGCAGTTTAACCGGGTCGCACACCGGGGAGCTGTTTTTT. Amino acids: CASSLTGSHTGELFF.

This chain uses TRBV11-2 with TRBJ2-7; D is unclear. V lost 8 bases to trimming and J lost 6 bases, with 14 bases between them. The CDR3 is 12 amino acids. CDR1 SGHAT and CDR2 FQNNGV come from the germline V gene. This chain's CDR3 is CASYDTEAEQYF. CDR3 DNA: TGTGCCAGCTACGACACAGAAGCCGAGCAGTACTTC.